One sample yielded the 29 T cell receptor beta chains listed below, sequenced in a study of blood T cell repertoires in COVID-19. Repertoires were generated with immunoSEQ multiplex PCR, while TCRdb's copy carries only in-frame clones and drops some. The data show about 170,000 clones, roughly 90% seen once. The sequenced sample consisted of peripheral blood. Source of these receptors: a man between 45 and 60 years old with acute or convalescent COVID-19.

The chain links TRBV9 to TRBJ1-3, with D tentatively TRBD1 (5 bases). Trimming cost V 0 bases and J 4 bases, with 14 bases left between them. The CDR3 is 16 residues long. Germline CDR1 reads SGDLS; CDR2 reads YYNGEE. This chain's CDR3 is CASSVDGQPSGNTIYF. The CDR3 region has the DNA TGTGCCAGCAGCGTAGACGGACAACCGTCGGGAAACACCATATATTTT.

In its sample, this clone was seen once. The rearrangement links TRBV7-9 to TRBJ1-1; possible D gene TRBD1, 5 bases. Germline assignment: CDR1 SEHNR and CDR2 FQNEAQ (reference sequence). V shed 1 base and J shed 10 bases, with 13 bases lying between them. CDR3 length: 13 amino acids. Here the CDR3 reads CASSLEAGTGAFF. CDR3 sequence (DNA): TGTGCCAGCAGCTTAGAGGCGGGGACCGGAGCTTTCTTT.

The V call is TRBV28, the J call TRBJ1-1; 12 bases are shared with TRBD1. J was trimmed by 5 bases and V by 8 bases; bases with no gene match: 12. Per the germline V gene, CDR1 is MDHEN and CDR2 is SYDVKM. There are 16 residues in the CDR3. The CDR3 here is CASLGRDRGLGTEAFF. DNA of the CDR3: TGTGCCAGCCTCGGCCGGGACAGGGGGCTGGGGACTGAAGCTTTCTTT.

V is TRBV27 and J is TRBJ2-7; 11 bases map to TRBD2. This CDR3 is built from 15 residues. Germline V lookup: CDR1 MNHEY, CDR2 SMNVEV (reference sequence). Trimming at V came to 5 bases and at J to 6 bases, leaving 9 bases not matched to a gene. CDR3 coding DNA: TGTGCCAGCAGTCTTATAGCGGGAGGGGATGGCGAGCAGTACTTC. This codes for CASSLIAGGDGEQYF.

The chain combines TRBV27 with TRBJ2-5, with TRBD2 matching over 7 bases. CDR1 is MNHEY and CDR2 is SMNVEV in the germline V gene (reference sequence). The CDR3 is made up of 14 amino acids. The trim removed 10 bases at V and 4 bases at J, leaving 12 bases unmatched. This chain's CDR3 is CATSAAGWGETQYF. CDR3 DNA sequence: TGTGCCACTTCCGCAGCGGGGTGGGGAGAGACCCAGTACTTC.

This sequence joins TRBV5-1 and TRBJ2-2, with a tentative D call TRBD2 (6 bases). Germline V gene lookup returns CDR1 SGHRS and CDR2 YFSETQ. This CDR3 has 14 residues. V was trimmed by 4 bases and J by 7 bases, leaving 14 bases between them. CDR3 in DNA: TGCGCCAGCAGCAAGGGACTTACTGGCGGGGAGCTGTTTTTT. This gives the protein CASSKGLTGGELFF.

The genes are TRBV2 and TRBJ2-1; TRBD2 aligns across 7 bases. The CDR3 runs 16 residues. Germline CDR1 reads SNHLY; CDR2 reads FYNNEI. Trimming took 7 bases from V and 2 from J; bases not matched to a gene: 11. The CDR3 spells CASTEWGGTTYNEQFF. Written as DNA, the CDR3 is TGTGCCAGCACCGAGTGGGGTGGGACTACCTACAATGAGCAGTTCTTC.

This sequence joins TRBV10-3 and TRBJ2-5; 10 bases match TRBD1. Germline CDR1 and CDR2: ENHRY and SYGVKD. The CDR3 length is 13 residues. Losses at the gene ends were 8 bases for V and 3 bases for J; bases not matched to a gene: 3. CDR3 sequence reads: CAIRGQGEETQYF. In nucleotides, the CDR3 is TGTGCCATCCGAGGACAGGGGGAAGAGACCCAGTACTTC.

The V gene is TRBV28, the J gene TRBJ2-7; D call uncertain. V was trimmed by 2 bases and J by 5 bases, leaving 10 bases between them. There are 13 residues in the CDR3. Germline V gene lookup returns CDR1 MDHEN and CDR2 SYDVKM. The CDR3 nucleotides are TGTGCCAGCAGTTTACCAGGCTACAACGAGCAGTACTTC. Its translation is CASSLPGYNEQYF.

The V gene is TRBV10-3, the J gene TRBJ1-1, with a tentative D call TRBD1 (5 bases). The CDR3 is 14 amino acids. The V gene's germline CDR1 is ENHRY and CDR2 SYGVKD. V lost 6 bases and J lost 1, with 12 bases in between. CDR3 in amino acids: CAISSPGQNTEAFF. CDR3 coding DNA: TGTGCCATCAGCAGCCCCGGACAGAACACTGAAGCTTTCTTT.

The J gene is TRBJ1-5, the V gene TRBV27; TRBD1 matches at 7 bases. CDR3 size: 14 residues. J lost 3 bases, V lost 7 bases, and 6 bases had no gene match. Germline lookup yields CDR1 MNHEY and CDR2 SMNVEV (reference sequence). CDR3 coding DNA: TGTGCCAGCAAAATGGGACAGCACAATCAGCCCCAGCATTTT. It codes for CASKMGQHNQPQHF.

V is TRBV7-8 and J is TRBJ2-1; 7 bases map to TRBD1. Germline V gene lookup returns CDR1 SGHVS and CDR2 FQNEAQ. The ends lost 4 bases at V and 3 bases at J; junction bases unmatched: 9. The CDR3 spans 16 residues. CDR3 nucleotide sequence: TGTGCCAGCAGCTCCCTGCACAGGGGCGGCTACAATGAGCAGTTCTTC. Its translation: CASSSLHRGGYNEQFF.

V gene TRBV7-3 combines with J gene TRBJ2-1; 16 bases align to TRBD2. After removal of 4 bases from V and 9 bases from J, the junction contained 3 bases not matched to a gene. This CDR3 spans 15 amino acids. Germline V gene data show CDR1 as SGHTA and CDR2 as FQGTGA. The CDR3 DNA follows: TGTGCCAGCAGCTCGGGACTAGCGGGAGGGCGTGAGCAGTTCTTC. Protein product: CASSSGLAGGREQFF.

V gene TRBV28 combines with J gene TRBJ1-5, with TRBD1 matching over 12 bases. This CDR3 region has 15 residues. Germline V gene lookup returns CDR1 MDHEN and CDR2 SYDVKM. Trimming took 5 bases from V and 7 from J; bases not matched to a gene: 6. CDR3 region: CASSEGTGGWQPQHF. The DNA for the CDR3 is TGTGCCAGCAGTGAGGGGACAGGGGGCTGGCAGCCCCAGCATTTT.

Here the CDR3 reads CASSTRGLDTGELFF. For the CDR3, the DNA is TGTGCCAGTAGTACCAGGGGGCTCGACACCGGGGAGCTGTTTTTT. The genes are TRBV19 and TRBJ2-2; 8 bases are a match to TRBD1. Germline V CDR1 and CDR2: LNHDA, SQIVND (reference sequence). CDR3 length: 15 residues. Trimming at V came to 4 bases and at J to 3 bases, leaving 4 bases not matched to a gene.

This chain uses TRBV10-2 with TRBJ2-5; 9 positions match TRBD1. This CDR3 contains 15 residues. CDR1 is WSHSY and CDR2 is SAAADI in the germline V gene. Trimming at V came to 6 bases and at J to 5 bases, leaving 10 bases not matched to a gene. In DNA, the CDR3 is TGCGCCAGCAGCTGGGACAGGGCCGGGACGGAGACCCAGTACTTC. It encodes CASSWDRAGTETQYF.

This chain joins TRBV28 and TRBJ1-1, with D unclear. CDR3 length: 11 residues. V was cut by 5 bases and J by 11 bases, with 12 bases left in between. CDR1 and CDR2 from the germline V gene are MDHEN and SYDVKM. The CDR3 spells CASSGEPRAFF. The CDR3 nucleotides read TGTGCCAGCAGTGGGGAGCCCCGGGCTTTCTTT. Full variable domain (remainder filled in from reference TRBV28 and TRBJ1-1): DVKVTQSSRYLVKRTGEKVFLECVQDMDHENMFWYRQDPGLGLRLIYFSYDVKMKEKGDIPEGYSVSREKKERFSLILESASTNQTSMYLCASSGEPRAFFGQGTRLTVV.

The CDR3 DNA reads TGTGCCATCAGTGGCGCCACAGGGTACGGCTACACCTTC. Translation: CAISGATGYGYTF. The J gene is TRBJ1-2, the V gene TRBV10-3, with D maybe TRBD1 (6 bases). The V gene lost 4 bases and the J gene lost 8 bases, with 14 bases spanning the gap. Per germline, CDR1 ENHRY and CDR2 SYGVKD. The CDR3 has 13 amino acids.

The chain combines TRBV7-2 with TRBJ2-2; the D gene is possibly TRBD2 (5 bases). From germline, CDR1 is SGHTA and CDR2 FQGNSA. Trimming removed 4 bases at V and 8 bases at J, with 11 bases between. The CDR3 spans 13 residues. CDR3 residues: CASSSNPGGELFF. CDR3 DNA: TGTGCCAGCAGCTCCAACCCGGGGGGGGAGCTGTTTTTT.

The count of this clone is one. This chain joins TRBV9 and TRBJ2-3; D uncertain. This CDR3 spans 12 amino acids. Germline V gene sequence: CDR1 SGDLS, CDR2 YYNGEE. V was pared by 4 bases and J by 0 bases, with 3 bases between. The CDR3 reads CASSPSTDTQYF. CDR3 bases: TGTGCCAGCAGCCCGAGCACAGATACGCAGTATTTT.

The J gene is TRBJ2-3, the V gene TRBV27; D ambiguous. V was pared by 5 bases and J by 0 bases, with 3 bases between. Germline V CDR1 and CDR2: MNHEY, SMNVEV (reference sequence). The CDR3 runs to 12 residues. CDR3 nucleotide sequence: TGTGCCAGCAGTCCAAGCACAGATACGCAGTATTTT. This encodes CASSPSTDTQYF.

The chain employs TRBV6-5 and TRBJ1-6, with D hard to call. CDR3 length: 13 amino acids. Germline assignment: CDR1 MNHEY and CDR2 SVGAGI. The V and J ends lost 6 bases and 8 bases respectively, with 11 bases between them. DNA of the CDR3: TGTGCCAGCAGCGTAGAGGTGGATTCACCCCTCCACTTT. It codes for CASSVEVDSPLHF.

This chain connects TRBV7-2 to TRBJ1-5; D is ambiguous. The CDR3 runs 15 residues. Trimming pared 1 base from V and 3 bases from J, leaving 10 bases between. Germline lookup yields CDR1 SGHTA and CDR2 FQGNSA. The CDR3 nucleotides read TGTGCCAGCAGCTTAGGTGGAGGGAACAATCAGCCCCAGCATTTT. It yields the protein CASSLGGGNNQPQHF.

The chain has TRBV18 and TRBJ1-2; 7 nucleotides agree with TRBD1. V lost 6 bases and J lost 2; bases outside the gene matches: 6. Germline V CDR1 and CDR2: KGHSH, LQKENI. The CDR3 runs 14 residues. CDR3 sequence reads: CASSAGTDNYGYTF. CDR3 coding DNA: TGTGCCAGCTCGGCCGGGACAGACAACTATGGCTACACCTTC.

The chain has TRBV11-2 and TRBJ1-3; D call uncertain. The CDR3 has 17 residues. CDR1 SGHAT and CDR2 FQNNGV come from the germline V gene. V gave up 1 base and J gave up 4 bases, with 17 bases separating them. In DNA form, the CDR3 reads TGTGCCAGCAGCTTAGGGGTCGGCTCGGGTGGCGGAAACACCATATATTTT. Translation: CASSLGVGSGGGNTIYF.

The CDR3 region has the DNA TGTGCCAGCAGCTTACCTGTCGGTGAGCAGTTCTTC. Protein: CASSLPVGEQFF. V usage is TRBV7-3 and J usage is TRBJ2-1, with D unclear. CDR1 is SGHTA, CDR2 FQGTGA, per germline. This CDR3 has 12 residues. Deletions cut 2 bases from V and 9 bases from J, with 8 bases between.

This chain connects TRBV9 to TRBJ2-2; no reliable D call. This CDR3 has 16 amino acids. The V and J ends lost 1 base and 0 bases respectively, with 10 bases between them. The V gene's germline CDR1 is SGDLS and CDR2 YYNGEE. Here the CDR3 reads CASSVYQRTNTGELFF. CDR3 DNA: TGTGCCAGCAGCGTATATCAGCGAACGAACACCGGGGAGCTGTTTTTT.

The chain carries TRBV11-2 and TRBJ1-1; D gene ambiguous. The CDR3 length is 12 residues. Germline V gene lookup returns CDR1 SGHAT and CDR2 FQNNGV. V was cut by 2 bases and J by 1 base, with 2 bases left in between. CDR3 sequence (DNA): TGTGCCAGCAGCTTACAGAACACTGAAGCTTTCTTT. It codes for CASSLQNTEAFF. Looking up the rest from reference TRBV11-2 and TRBJ1-1 gives the full variable domain: EAGVAQSPRYKIIEKRQSVAFWCNPISGHATLYWYQQILGQGPKLLIQFQNNGVVDDSQLPKDRFSAERLKGVDSTLKIQPAKLEDSAVYLCASSLQNTEAFFGQGTRLTVV.

The V gene is TRBV4-1, the J gene TRBJ2-1; tentative D call: TRBD2 (6 bases). CDR1 MGHRA and CDR2 YSYEKL come from the germline V gene. V lost 4 bases to trimming and J lost 6 bases, with 19 bases between them. CDR3 length: 16 residues. The CDR3 here is CASSRLGRDSGNEQFF. The CDR3 bases are TGCGCCAGCAGCCGATTGGGGCGGGATAGCGGCAATGAGCAGTTCTTC.